Below, 25 T cell receptor beta chains from the same sample are listed, as sequenced in a study of vaccination effects on CD4 cells after COVID-19. Pools of viral peptides were used by the ViraFEST assay to expand antigen-specific CD4+ T cells ahead of sequencing. Isolation of CD4+ T cells took place after around 10 days of culture. No antigen has been identified for these receptors. Generated by immunoSEQ multiplex PCR, the TCRdb table keeps only in-frame clones and is missing some. The sample consists of fewer than 65,000 clones, 80% to 90% of them appearing once. The material sequenced was CD4+ T cells from PBMCs cultured with HCoV-229E spike peptides, taken before COVID-19 vaccination. Receptors were obtained from a human donor who received a COVID-19 vaccine.

The chain uses TRBV9 and TRBJ2-2; D is possibly TRBD2 (6 bases). The V gene lost 3 bases and the J gene lost 2 bases, with 14 bases spanning the gap. The CDR3 is 16 amino acids. Germline lookup yields CDR1 SGDLS and CDR2 YYNGEE. In DNA, the CDR3 is TGTGCCAGCAGCGCAGTAGGAGGGGATAACACCGGGGAGCTGTTTTTT. Its translation: CASSAVGGDNTGELFF. The variable domain in full, with the rest retrieved from reference TRBV9 and TRBJ2-2, is DSGVTQTPKHLITATGQRVTLRCSPRSGDLSVYWYQQSLDQGLQFLIQYYNGEERAKGNILERFSAQQFPDLHSELNLSSLELGDSALYFCASSAVGGDNTGELFFGEGSRLTVL.

The V gene is TRBV7-3, the J gene TRBJ2-3; D tentatively fits TRBD1 or TRBD2 (6 bases each). Trimming took 5 bases from V and 1 from J, leaving 13 bases between them. Per germline, CDR1 SGHTA and CDR2 FQGTGA. This CDR3 is 15 amino acids long. The CDR3 reads CASSAAGHRTDTQYF. The CDR3, as DNA: TGTGCCAGCAGCGCCGCGGGACACCGCACAGATACGCAGTATTTT.

The V and J genes are TRBV12-3 or TRBV12-4 and TRBJ2-6; D call uncertain. The germline V and J ends were trimmed by 0 bases and 3 bases, with 0 bases remaining between them. There are 13 residues in the CDR3. CDR3: CASSLAGANVLTF. The CDR3 coding sequence is TGTGCCAGCAGTTTAGCTGGGGCCAACGTCCTGACTTTC.

The chain couples TRBV6-2 or TRBV6-3 to TRBJ1-1; possibly TRBD1 for D (5 bases). Germline values: CDR1 MNHEY, CDR2 SVGEGT. Trimming took off 2 bases at V and 0 bases at J, with 13 bases between the two ends. CDR3 length: 16 residues. CDR3 DNA: TGTGCCAGCAGTTACGCTTCGGGGGACGTGAACACTGAAGCTTTCTTT. Its translation is CASSYASGDVNTEAFF.

This chain connects TRBV2 to TRBJ2-3, with D possibly being TRBD2 (6 bases). The CDR3 is made up of 14 amino acids. Germline CDR1 reads SNHLY; CDR2 reads FYNNEI. Between the trimmed V and J ends, which lost 5 bases and 5 bases, there was a span of 14 bases. CDR3 sequence: CASSLSTSRDTQYF. Written as DNA, the CDR3 is TGTGCCAGCAGTCTATCGACTAGTAGAGATACGCAGTATTTT.

The gene calls are TRBV2 and TRBJ2-7; 7 bases are shared with TRBD1. Germline V CDR1 and CDR2: SNHLY, FYNNEI. The CDR3 has 14 residues. J lost 2 bases, V lost 6 bases, and 7 bases had no gene match. CDR3 amino acids: CASSPRTGAYEQYV. Written as DNA, the CDR3 is TGTGCCAGCAGCCCCCGGACAGGCGCCTACGAGCAGTACGTC.

This clone was counted once. CDR3 DNA: TGTGCCAGCAGCTTACAGGGCTACACTGAAGCTTTCTTT. This translates into CASSLQGYTEAFF. The chain links TRBV7-2 to TRBJ1-1, with a weak D call TRBD1 (5 bases). The ends were cut back, 2 bases at V and 3 bases at J, with 7 bases in the middle. The CDR3 extends over 13 amino acids. Per the germline V gene, CDR1 is SGHTA and CDR2 is FQGNSA.

Only one count was recorded for this clone. The genes are TRBV11-2 and TRBJ2-7, with 7 positions matching TRBD1. Per the germline V gene, CDR1 is SGHAT and CDR2 is FQNNGV. The length of the CDR3 is 13 residues. Trimming at V came to 3 bases and at J to 3 bases, leaving 2 bases not matched to a gene. The chain's CDR3 is CASSFHRGYEQYV. The DNA for the CDR3 is TGTGCCAGCAGCTTTCACAGGGGCTACGAGCAGTACGTC.

This rearrangement joins TRBV6-6 to TRBJ2-1; 9 nucleotides agree with TRBD1. V shed 0 bases and J 9 bases; nucleotides not matched to a gene: 0. CDR1 is MNHNY and CDR2 is SVGAGI in the germline V gene (reference sequence). This CDR3 spans 13 amino acids. CDR3 nucleotide sequence: TGTGCCAGCAGTTACTCGACAGGGGGTGAGCAGTTCTTC. The encoded protein is CASSYSTGGEQFF.

J is TRBJ2-1 and V is TRBV24-1, with a weak D call TRBD2 (6 bases). The length of the CDR3 is 16 residues. V dropped 2 bases and J dropped 6 bases, with 16 bases sitting between them. CDR1 and CDR2 (germline): KGHDR, SFDVKD. CDR3 nucleotides: TGTGCCACCAGTGATTCCGGAGCTCCGCGGGGCAATGAGCAGTTCTTC. Protein product: CATSDSGAPRGNEQFF.

This clone was seen only a few times. This chain joins TRBV5-1 and TRBJ2-1; weak D call: TRBD1 (6 bases). The CDR3 length is 15 residues. Germline loops: CDR1 SGHRS, CDR2 YFSETQ. Trimming left V 0 bases short and J 7 bases short, with 14 bases between. The CDR3 bases are TGCGCCAGCAGCTTGGAGGCAGGGGTTCAAAATGAGCAGTTCTTC. It is translated as CASSLEAGVQNEQFF.

The DNA of the CDR3 is TGTGCCAGCAGTTACGACACAGGGGGCTCTGGAAACACCATATATTTT. As protein: CASSYDTGGSGNTIYF. This chain connects TRBV6-5 to TRBJ1-3; 8 bases agree with TRBD1. This CDR3 is 16 amino acids long. Per germline, CDR1 MNHEY and CDR2 SVGAGI. With 2 bases clipped from V and 0 bases from J, the junction kept 3 bases outside the gene matches.

The chain couples TRBV10-1 to TRBJ2-1; a possible D gene is TRBD1 (5 bases). The CDR3 contains 14 residues. Between the trimmed V and J ends, which lost 5 bases and 0 bases, there was a span of 8 bases. Germline V gives CDR1 WNHNN, CDR2 SYGVQD (reference sequence). DNA of the CDR3: TGCGCCAGCAGTAGGACACGCTCCTACAATGAGCAGTTCTTC. Translating gives CASSRTRSYNEQFF.

This chain joins TRBV12-5 and TRBJ2-6, with 7 bases fitting TRBD2. Unmatched junction bases numbered 10, after V lost 6 bases and J lost 2 bases. The CDR3 totals 17 residues. Germline values: CDR1 LGHNT, CDR2 FRNRAP. The DNA for the CDR3 is TGTGCTAGTGGCAAAGCCCGGGAGGTAGCTGGGGCCAACGTCCTGACTTTC. It yields the protein CASGKAREVAGANVLTF.

The chain links TRBV14 to TRBJ2-3; TRBD2 agrees at 13 bases. V trimming: 4 bases; J trimming: 2 bases; junction bases outside the gene matches: 6. CDR3 size: 17 residues. Germline loops: CDR1 SGHDN, CDR2 FVKESK. The CDR3 bases are TGTGCCAGCAGCCCGACTAGCGGGAGGACAAACACAGATACGCAGTATTTT. It translates to CASSPTSGRTNTDTQYF.

The V call is TRBV24-1, the J call TRBJ2-2, with D possibly TRBD2 on 6 matching bases. Germline V gene lookup returns CDR1 KGHDR and CDR2 SFDVKD. This CDR3 has 15 amino acids. Between the trimmed V and J ends, which lost 2 bases and 4 bases, there was a span of 10 bases. CDR3 nucleotide sequence: TGTGCCACCAGTGATTCGGGGGTCGCCACCGGGGAGCTGTTTTTT. Its translation is CATSDSGVATGELFF.

The chain carries TRBV6-5 and TRBJ1-2; D is unresolved. Deletions cut 7 bases from V and 2 bases from J, with 17 bases between. Per the germline V gene, CDR1 is MNHEY and CDR2 is SVGAGI. This CDR3 spans 15 amino acids. The CDR3 nucleotides are TGTGCCAGCACCCTGACGACTCCGCGAAACTATGGCTACACCTTC. It encodes CASTLTTPRNYGYTF.

This clone occurred once. The V call is TRBV9, the J call TRBJ2-2; D is uncertain. The ends were cut back, 3 bases at V and 5 bases at J, with 8 bases in the middle. The germline V gene has CDR1 SGDLS and CDR2 YYNGEE. The CDR3 covers 13 residues. The CDR3 protein is CASSAKGTGELFF. The CDR3 coding sequence is TGTGCCAGCAGCGCCAAGGGTACCGGGGAGCTGTTTTTT.

This clone was recorded a few times. The V and J genes are TRBV2 and TRBJ1-5, with D maybe TRBD1 (6 bases). This CDR3 is 15 amino acids long. With 1 base removed from V and 2 bases from J, the gap between germline ends came to 9 bases. Germline loops: CDR1 SNHLY, CDR2 FYNNEI. CDR3 DNA: TGTGCCAGCAGTGAAGGGGGGCGCGGCAATCAGCCCCAGCATTTT. Translating gives CASSEGGRGNQPQHF.

The rearrangement uses TRBV6-5 and TRBJ2-2; no definite D call. This CDR3 region has 14 residues. CDR1 is MNHEY and CDR2 is SVGAGI in the germline V gene. The CDR3 DNA reads TGTGCTACCCGTGGTCAGGCGAACACCGGGGAGCTGTTTTTT. Protein product: CATRGQANTGELFF.

The rearrangement uses TRBV4-1 and TRBJ1-4; D not resolved. The ends were cut back, 4 bases at V and 4 bases at J, with 7 bases in the middle. The CDR3 is 13 amino acids. CDR1 is MGHRA, CDR2 YSYEKL, per germline. Here the CDR3 reads CASSLRLNEKLFF. DNA of the CDR3: TGCGCCAGCAGCCTCCGCCTTAATGAAAAACTGTTTTTT.

The V call is TRBV7-3, the J call TRBJ2-2; D gene unclear. The V end lost 4 bases, the J end lost 2 bases, and 5 bases lay between the germline ends. Germline assignment: CDR1 SGHTA and CDR2 FQGTGA. The CDR3 has 13 amino acids. CDR3 residues: CASSSSNTGELFF. Here the CDR3 DNA reads TGTGCCAGCAGCTCCAGTAACACCGGGGAGCTGTTTTTT.

The count of this clone is one. The rearrangement links TRBV5-1 to TRBJ1-1, with D tentatively TRBD1 (5 bases). Between the trimmed V and J ends, which lost 3 bases and 2 bases, there was a span of 8 bases. The germline V gene has CDR1 SGHRS and CDR2 YFSETQ. The length of the CDR3 is 13 residues. This CDR3 reads CASSYGTNTEAFF. CDR3 nucleotides: TGCGCCAGCAGCTATGGGACTAACACTGAAGCTTTCTTT.

This rearrangement joins TRBV10-1 to TRBJ1-1; D is undetermined. With 2 bases removed from V and 0 bases from J, the gap between germline ends came to 4 bases. The CDR3 is made up of 13 amino acids. Germline V lookup: CDR1 WNHNN, CDR2 SYGVQD (reference sequence). CDR3 sequence reads: CASSEGLNTEAFF. DNA for the CDR3: TGCGCCAGCAGTGAGGGCTTGAACACTGAAGCTTTCTTT.

The CDR3: CASSREGVTGELFF. In DNA form, the CDR3 reads TGTGCCAGCAGCCGAGAAGGGGTCACCGGGGAGCTGTTTTTT. The chain carries TRBV7-9 and TRBJ2-2, with D perhaps TRBD1 (5 bases). Germline V gene lookup returns CDR1 SEHNR and CDR2 FQNEAQ (reference sequence). The CDR3 covers 14 residues. The ends were cut back, 5 bases at V and 4 bases at J, with 11 bases in the middle.